One T cell receptor beta chain is described in this entry. For TCR beta libraries, roughly 1.9 micrograms of genomic DNA were obtained from cryopreserved PBMCs. Per the germline V gene, CDR1 is MGHRA and CDR2 is YSYEKL. The V and J ends lost 3 bases and 0 bases respectively, with 8 bases between them. The CDR3 is made up of 14 amino acids. The source of the sample is a study of cytotoxic CD8 clonotypes in ibrutinib-treated CLL. Repertoires were generated with immunoSEQ multiplex PCR, while TCRdb's copy carries only in-frame clones and drops some. Among 30,000 to 40,000 clones listed, about half were seen once.

The TCR was taken from a human donor with chronic lymphocytic leukemia. The sequencing used PBMCs, collected before ibrutinib treatment. The chain couples TRBV4-1 to TRBJ1-2; D remains ambiguous. The chain's CDR3 is CASSHGGSNYGYTF. CDR3 DNA sequence: TGCGCCAGCAGCCATGGAGGGTCTAACTATGGCTACACCTTC.